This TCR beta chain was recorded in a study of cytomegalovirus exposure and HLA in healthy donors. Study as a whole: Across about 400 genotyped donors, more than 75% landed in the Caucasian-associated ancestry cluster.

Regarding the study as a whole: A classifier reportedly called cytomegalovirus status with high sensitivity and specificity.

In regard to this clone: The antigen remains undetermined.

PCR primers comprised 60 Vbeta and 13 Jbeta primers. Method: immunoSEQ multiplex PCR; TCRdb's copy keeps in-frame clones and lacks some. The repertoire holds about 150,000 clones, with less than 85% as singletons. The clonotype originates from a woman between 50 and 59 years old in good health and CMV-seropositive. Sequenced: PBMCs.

The chain's CDR3 is CASSYRVWEEITEAFF. In nucleotides, the CDR3 is TGTGCCAGCAGTTACAGGGTGTGGGAAGAAATCACTGAAGCTTTCTTT. The genes are TRBV27 and TRBJ1-1; the D gene is possibly TRBD1 (6 bases). The ends were cut back, 4 bases at V and 4 bases at J, with 19 bases in the middle. This CDR3 is built from 16 residues. CDR1 and CDR2 from the germline V gene are MNHEY and SMNVEV (reference sequence).